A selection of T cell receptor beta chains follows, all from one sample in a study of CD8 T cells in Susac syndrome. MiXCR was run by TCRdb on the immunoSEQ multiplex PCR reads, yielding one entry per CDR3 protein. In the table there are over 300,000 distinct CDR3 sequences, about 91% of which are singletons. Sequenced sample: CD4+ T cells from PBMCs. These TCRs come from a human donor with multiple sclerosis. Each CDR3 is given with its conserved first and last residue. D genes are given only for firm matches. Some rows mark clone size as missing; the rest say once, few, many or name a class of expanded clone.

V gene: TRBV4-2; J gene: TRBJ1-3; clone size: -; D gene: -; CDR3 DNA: TGTGCCAGCAAACCTCAGACAGGTGGCCTTGGTAACACCATATATTTT; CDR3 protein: CASKPQTGGLGNTIYF
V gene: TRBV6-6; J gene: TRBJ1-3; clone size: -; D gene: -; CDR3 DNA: TGTGCCAGCAGCCGCCCCGGGCACGGAAACACCATATATTTT; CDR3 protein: CASSRPGHGNTIYF
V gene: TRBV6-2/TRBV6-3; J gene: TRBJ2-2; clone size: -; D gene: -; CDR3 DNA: TGTGCCAGCAGACGGAACCCGAACACCGGGGAGCTGTTTTTT; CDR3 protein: CASRRNPNTGELFF
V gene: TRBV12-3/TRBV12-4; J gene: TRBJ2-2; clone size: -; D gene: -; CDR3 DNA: TGTGCCAGCAATCATGGGGGCACCGGGGAGCTGTTTTTT; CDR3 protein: CASNHGGTGELFF
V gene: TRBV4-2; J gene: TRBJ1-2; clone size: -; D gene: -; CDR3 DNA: TGTGCCAGCAGCCAAGTAGGACGGAAGGGGTATACCTTC; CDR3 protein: CASSQVGRKGYTF
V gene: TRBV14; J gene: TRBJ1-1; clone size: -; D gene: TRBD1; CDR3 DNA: TGTGCCAGCAGCCATTACCTGGGACAGGGGGTGAACACTGAAGCTTTCTTT; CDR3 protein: CASSHYLGQGVNTEAFF
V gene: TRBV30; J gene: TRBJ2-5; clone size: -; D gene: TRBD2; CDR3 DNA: TGTGCCTGGCGCGGGGGGGAGACCCAGTACTTC; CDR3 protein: CAWRGGETQYF
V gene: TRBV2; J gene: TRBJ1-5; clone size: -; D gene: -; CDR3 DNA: TGTGCCAGCAGTATTGTAGGGACAAGGGATCAGCCCCAGCATTTT; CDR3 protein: CASSIVGTRDQPQHF
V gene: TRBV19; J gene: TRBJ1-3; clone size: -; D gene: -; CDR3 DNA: TGTGCCAGTAGTATCCCACACATCTCTGGAAACACCATATATTTT; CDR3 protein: CASSIPHISGNTIYF
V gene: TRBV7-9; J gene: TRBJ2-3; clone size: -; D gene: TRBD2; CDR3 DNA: TGTGCCAGCAGCTCGCCACCCACTAGCGTCGTGGGCACAGATACGCAGTATTTT; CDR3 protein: CASSSPPTSVVGTDTQYF
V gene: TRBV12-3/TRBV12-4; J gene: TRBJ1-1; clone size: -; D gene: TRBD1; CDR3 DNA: TGTGCCAGCAGTTTTAAGCGGACAGGAAAGAACACTGAAGCTTTCTTT; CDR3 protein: CASSFKRTGKNTEAFF
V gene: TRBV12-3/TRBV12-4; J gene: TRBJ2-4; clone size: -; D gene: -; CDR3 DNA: TGTGCCAGCAGCATTGAGGACAGTTTAAGCATTCAGTACTTC; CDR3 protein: CASSIEDSLSIQYF
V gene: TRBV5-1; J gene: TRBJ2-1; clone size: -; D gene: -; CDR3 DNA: TGCGCCAGCAGCTTGGCCGTTCAGGGCAATGAGCAGTTCTTC; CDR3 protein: CASSLAVQGNEQFF
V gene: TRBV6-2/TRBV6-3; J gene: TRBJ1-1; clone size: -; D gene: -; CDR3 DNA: TGTGCCAGCAGTTACCGGCGGAACACTGAAGCTTTCTTT; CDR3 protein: CASSYRRNTEAFF
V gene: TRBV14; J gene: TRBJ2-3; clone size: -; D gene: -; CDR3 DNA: TGTGCCAGCAGCCAACTAGGAACGGGCACAGATACGCAGTATTTT; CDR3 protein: CASSQLGTGTDTQYF
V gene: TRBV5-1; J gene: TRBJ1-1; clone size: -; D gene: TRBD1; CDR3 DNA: TGCGCCAGCTGCCGGGACAGGGTCTCGAACACTGAAGCTTTCTTT; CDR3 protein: CASCRDRVSNTEAFF
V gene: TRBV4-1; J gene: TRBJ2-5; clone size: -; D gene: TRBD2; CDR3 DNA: TGCGCCAGCAGCCAAGGCGGGAGGGGTCGAGAGACCCAGTACTTC; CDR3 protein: CASSQGGRGRETQYF
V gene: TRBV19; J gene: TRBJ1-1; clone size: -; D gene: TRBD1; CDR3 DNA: TGTGCCAGTAGTATAGGACAGGGAAGGTCTGAAGCTTTCTTT; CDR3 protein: CASSIGQGRSEAFF
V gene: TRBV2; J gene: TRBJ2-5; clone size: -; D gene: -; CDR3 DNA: TGTGCCAGCAGCGACGGCCCGCAAGAGACCCAGTACTTC; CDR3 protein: CASSDGPQETQYF
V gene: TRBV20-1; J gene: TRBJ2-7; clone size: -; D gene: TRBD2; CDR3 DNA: TGCAGTGCCCGACAACGCGGGAGTTCCCACGAGCAGTACTTC; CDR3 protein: CSARQRGSSHEQYF
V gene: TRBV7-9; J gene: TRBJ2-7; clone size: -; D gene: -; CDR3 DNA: TGTGCCAGCAGCTTAAGTTTGGCCCTGTACGAGCAGTACTTC; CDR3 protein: CASSLSLALYEQYF
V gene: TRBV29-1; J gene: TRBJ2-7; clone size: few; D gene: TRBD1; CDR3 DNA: TGCAGCGTTGTCCCTCTGGGACAGGGGAGGTACGAGCAGTACTTC; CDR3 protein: CSVVPLGQGRYEQYF
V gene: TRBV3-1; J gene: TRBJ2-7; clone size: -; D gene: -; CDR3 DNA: TGTGCCAGCAGCCTCGCCGGAGGGGACGAGCAGTACTTC; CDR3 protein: CASSLAGGDEQYF
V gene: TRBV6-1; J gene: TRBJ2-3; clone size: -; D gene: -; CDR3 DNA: TGTGCCAGCTCCTCTGAGATGATTCCACGGGCAGATACGCAGTATTTT; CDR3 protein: CASSSEMIPRADTQYF
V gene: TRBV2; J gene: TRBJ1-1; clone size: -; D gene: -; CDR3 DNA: TGTGCCAGCACCGAAGGGTGGACCCCGGGCACGGCTTTCTTT; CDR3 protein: CASTEGWTPGTAFF
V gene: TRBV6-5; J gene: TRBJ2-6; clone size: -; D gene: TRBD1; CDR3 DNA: TGTGCCAGCAGTTACTCATGGGACAGGGAAGGCAACGTCCTGACTTTC; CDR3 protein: CASSYSWDREGNVLTF
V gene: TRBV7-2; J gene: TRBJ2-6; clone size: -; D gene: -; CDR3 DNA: TGTGCCAGCAGCTTAGGCTCTGGGGCCAACGTCCTGACTTTC; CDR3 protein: CASSLGSGANVLTF
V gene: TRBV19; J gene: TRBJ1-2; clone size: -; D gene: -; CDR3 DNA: TGTGCCAGTAGTGCCGGACCTGACTTCTATGGCTACACCTTC; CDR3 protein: CASSAGPDFYGYTF
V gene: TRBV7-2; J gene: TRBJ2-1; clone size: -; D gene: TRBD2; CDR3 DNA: TGTGCCAGCAGCCCTAGCGGACTAGCGGGGTCAAATGAGCAGTTCTTC; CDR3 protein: CASSPSGLAGSNEQFF
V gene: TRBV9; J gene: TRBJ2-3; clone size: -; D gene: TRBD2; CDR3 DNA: TGTGCCAGCAGCGTAGGGACTAGCGGGTACCCTAGCACAGATACGCAGTATTTT; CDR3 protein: CASSVGTSGYPSTDTQYF
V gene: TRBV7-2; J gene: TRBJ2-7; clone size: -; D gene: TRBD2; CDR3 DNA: TGTGCCAGCAGCCCTTTCCCTAGCGGGGGCCCGCTGCGGTACGAGCAGTACTTC; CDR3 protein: CASSPFPSGGPLRYEQYF
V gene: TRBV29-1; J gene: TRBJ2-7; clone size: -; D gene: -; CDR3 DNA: TGCAGCGTTGGGCCCCGGAGGAACGAGCAGTACTTC; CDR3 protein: CSVGPRRNEQYF
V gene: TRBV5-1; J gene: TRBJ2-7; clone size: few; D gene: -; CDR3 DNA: TGCGCCAGCAGCTTAAATCTCGGACACCCAACCTACGAGCAGTACTTC; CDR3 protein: CASSLNLGHPTYEQYF
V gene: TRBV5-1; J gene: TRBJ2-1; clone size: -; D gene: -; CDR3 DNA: TGCGCCAGCAGTTCCACCTCCCGCTCTGTCTACAATGAGCAGTTCTTC; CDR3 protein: CASSSTSRSVYNEQFF
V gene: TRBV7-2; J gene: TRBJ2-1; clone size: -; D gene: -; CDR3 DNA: TGTGCCAGCAGCCCTCGGGTGAGCTCCTACAATGAGCAGTTCTTC; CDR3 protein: CASSPRVSSYNEQFF
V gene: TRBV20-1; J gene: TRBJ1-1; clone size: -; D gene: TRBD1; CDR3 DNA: TGCAGTGCTAAAGGGACAGCCCTAAGGAGGACTGAAGCTTTCTTT; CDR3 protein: CSAKGTALRRTEAFF
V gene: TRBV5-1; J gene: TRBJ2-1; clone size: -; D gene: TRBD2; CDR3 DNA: TGCGCCAGCAGCTTGCTAGCGGGCACCGACAATGAGCAGTTCTTC; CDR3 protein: CASSLLAGTDNEQFF
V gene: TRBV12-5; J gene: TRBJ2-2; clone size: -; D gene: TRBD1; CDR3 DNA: TGTGCTAGTCGAGGGGGCAGCCATGACACCGGGGAGCTGTTTTTT; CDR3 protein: CASRGGSHDTGELFF
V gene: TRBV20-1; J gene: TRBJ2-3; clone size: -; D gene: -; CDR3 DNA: TGCAGTGCATCAGCGGAAATCACAGATACGCAGTATTTT; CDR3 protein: CSASAEITDTQYF
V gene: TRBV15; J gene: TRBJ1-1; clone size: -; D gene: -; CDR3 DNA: TGTGCCACCAGCCGGGATCCGAACACTGAAGCTTTCTTT; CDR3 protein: CATSRDPNTEAFF
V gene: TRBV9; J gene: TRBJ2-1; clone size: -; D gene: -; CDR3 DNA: TGTGCCAGCAGCACCTTGACTGGCCCATATGTGGAGCAGTTCTTC; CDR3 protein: CASSTLTGPYVEQFF
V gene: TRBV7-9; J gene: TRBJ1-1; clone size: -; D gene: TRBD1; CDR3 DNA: TGTGCCAGCACCAGCCTCCGGGACAGGGCCAAAGCTTTCTTT; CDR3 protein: CASTSLRDRAKAFF
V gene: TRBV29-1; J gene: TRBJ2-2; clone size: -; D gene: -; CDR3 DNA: TGCAGCGTTGACAGCGCGAACACCGGGGAGCTGTTTTTT; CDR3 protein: CSVDSANTGELFF
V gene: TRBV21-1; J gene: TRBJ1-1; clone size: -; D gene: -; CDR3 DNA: TGTGCCAGCAGCTCCCGACACTACACTGAAGCTTTCTTT; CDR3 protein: CASSSRHYTEAFF
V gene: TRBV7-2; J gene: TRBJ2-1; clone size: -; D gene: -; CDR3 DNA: TGTGCCAGCGCAGGGGCGTCCTACAATGAGCAGTTCTTC; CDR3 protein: CASAGASYNEQFF
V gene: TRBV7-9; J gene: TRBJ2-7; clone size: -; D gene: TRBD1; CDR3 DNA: TGTGCCCTCCTAGGGGGACAGGGGGCGTCCGAGCAGTACTTC; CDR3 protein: CALLGGQGASEQYF